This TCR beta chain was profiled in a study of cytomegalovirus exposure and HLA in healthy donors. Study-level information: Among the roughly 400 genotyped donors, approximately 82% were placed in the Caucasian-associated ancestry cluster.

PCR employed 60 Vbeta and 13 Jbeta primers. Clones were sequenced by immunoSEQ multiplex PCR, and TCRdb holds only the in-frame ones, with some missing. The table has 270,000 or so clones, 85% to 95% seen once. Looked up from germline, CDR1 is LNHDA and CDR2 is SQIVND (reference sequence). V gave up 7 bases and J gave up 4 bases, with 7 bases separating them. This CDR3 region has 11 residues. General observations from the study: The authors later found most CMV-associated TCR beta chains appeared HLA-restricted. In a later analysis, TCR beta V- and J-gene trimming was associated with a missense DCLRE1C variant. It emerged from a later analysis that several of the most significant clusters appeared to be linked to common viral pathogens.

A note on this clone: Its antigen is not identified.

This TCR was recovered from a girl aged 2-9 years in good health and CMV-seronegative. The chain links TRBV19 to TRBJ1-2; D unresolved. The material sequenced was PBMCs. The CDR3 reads CASTPGYGYTF. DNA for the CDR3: TGTGCCAGTACCCCGGGCTATGGCTACACCTTC.